This entry lists 24 T cell receptor beta chains sequenced from one sample in a study of blood T cell repertoires in COVID-19. TCRdb's table, derived via immunoSEQ multiplex PCR, lists solely in-frame clones and lacks some. The table lists roughly 91,000 clones, over 80% of them singletons. The specimen was peripheral blood. The receptors originated from an older man with active or convalescent COVID-19.

The chain uses TRBV5-1 and TRBJ1-3; 9 positions agree with TRBD1. Germline V lookup: CDR1 SGHRS, CDR2 YFSETQ. V dropped 3 bases and J dropped 0; count of bases not matched to a gene: 4. CDR3 size: 16 residues. CDR3 in DNA: TGCGCCAGCAGCTCCGGGACAGGGCCCTCTGGAAACACCATATATTTT. Residues: CASSSGTGPSGNTIYF.

This clone appeared once. V and J are TRBV18 and TRBJ2-1; 7 bases map to TRBD1. Germline-derived CDR1 and CDR2 are KGHSH and LQKENI. The CDR3 runs to 15 residues. Trimming cost V 0 bases and J 7 bases; bases outside gene matches: 6. In nucleotides, the CDR3 is TGTGCCAGCTCACCACCGACGACAGGGAGTAATGAGCAGTTCTTC. This encodes CASSPPTTGSNEQFF.

This chain links TRBV4-1 with TRBJ2-5; 10 positions agree with TRBD1. Trimming took 0 bases from V and 4 from J; bases not matched to a gene: 8. The CDR3 covers 17 residues. The germline V gene has CDR1 MGHRA and CDR2 YSYEKL. CDR3 protein: CASSQDASGTGVETQYF. Written as DNA, the CDR3 is TGCGCCAGCAGCCAAGATGCCTCAGGGACAGGGGTAGAGACCCAGTACTTC.

The chain links TRBV18 to TRBJ2-1; 14 bases line up with TRBD2. Germline CDR1 is KGHSH and CDR2 is LQKENI. The CDR3 is 15 residues long. Trimming cost V 5 bases and J 7 bases; bases outside gene matches: 4. CDR3 DNA sequence: TGTGCCAGCTCATCGACTAGCGGGGGGGTTAATGAGCAGTTCTTC. Encoded protein: CASSSTSGGVNEQFF.

The rearrangement links TRBV2 to TRBJ2-7; 7 bases map to TRBD2. Germline-derived CDR1 and CDR2 are SNHLY and FYNNEI. The junction had 8 bases not matched to a gene; V was cut back by 7 bases and J by 5 bases. The CDR3 is 13 residues long. CDR3 region: CASKTSPGDEQYF. As DNA, the CDR3 is TGTGCCAGCAAGACTAGCCCCGGGGACGAGCAGTACTTC.

The chain couples TRBV2 to TRBJ2-2; TRBD1 aligns across 9 bases. Germline CDR1 reads SNHLY; CDR2 reads FYNNEI. The CDR3 has 15 residues. V lost 6 bases and J lost 0; bases outside the gene matches: 2. The CDR3 here is CASRRQGANTGELFF. The CDR3 DNA follows: TGTGCCAGCAGGCGACAGGGGGCGAACACCGGGGAGCTGTTTTTT.

The chain carries TRBV5-4 and TRBJ2-5; 9 bases align to TRBD1. J lost 5 bases, V lost 2 bases, and 7 bases had no gene match. Germline V gene sequence: CDR1 SGHNT, CDR2 YYREEE (reference sequence). The CDR3 totals 15 residues. The CDR3 sequence: CASSFRTGAQETQYF. CDR3 bases: TGTGCCAGCAGCTTTAGGACAGGGGCACAGGAGACCCAGTACTTC.

This sequence joins TRBV24-1 and TRBJ2-3; D might be TRBD1 (6 bases). With 3 bases removed from V and 5 bases from J, the gap between germline ends came to 17 bases. Germline CDR1 and CDR2: KGHDR and SFDVKD. This CDR3 has 16 residues. The DNA for the CDR3 is TGTGCCACCAGTGATCTGGGGGTTCAGGGGAAAGATACGCAGTATTTT. This gives the protein CATSDLGVQGKDTQYF.

This chain's CDR3 is CAWSRQGQRETQYF. The DNA of the CDR3 is TGTGCCTGGAGTAGGCAGGGGCAAAGAGAGACCCAGTACTTC. The chain recombines TRBV30 with TRBJ2-5, with D perhaps TRBD1 (6 bases). This CDR3 region has 14 residues. V was cut by 2 bases and J by 4 bases, with 14 bases left in between. CDR1 GTSNPN and CDR2 SVGIG come from the germline V gene (reference sequence). Looking up the rest from reference TRBV30 and TRBJ2-5 gives the full variable domain: SQTIHQWPATLVQPVGSPLSLECTVEGTSNPNLYWYRQAAGRGLQLLFYSVGIGQISSEVPQNLSASRPQDRQFILSSKKLLLSDSGFYLCAWSRQGQRETQYFGPGTRLLVL.

The chain combines TRBV2 with TRBJ1-2; 10 nucleotides agree with TRBD1. The V and J ends lost 11 bases and 7 bases, in that order; junction bases with no gene match: 13. Germline-derived CDR1 and CDR2 are SNHLY and FYNNEI. The CDR3 extends over 14 amino acids. The CDR3 sequence is CASRQGARISGYTF. The CDR3, as DNA: TGTGCCTCCAGACAGGGGGCTAGGATAAGTGGCTACACCTTC.

This clone has a handful of counts. This chain links TRBV6-5 with TRBJ1-2; D is perhaps TRBD1 (5 bases). The CDR3 spans 14 residues. V was trimmed by 6 bases and J by 2 bases, leaving 13 bases between them. Germline CDR1 MNHEY, CDR2 SVGAGI. In DNA form, the CDR3 reads TGTGCCAGCAGACCGACAGAAAGGAACTATGGCTACACCTTC. This sequence encodes CASRPTERNYGYTF.

The chain carries TRBV5-1 and TRBJ1-1; D ambiguous. The CDR3 is 15 residues long. Trimming cost V 1 base and J 1 base, with 11 bases left between them. CDR1 SGHRS and CDR2 YFSETQ come from the germline V gene. This chain's CDR3 is CASSLYAIGNTEAFF. The CDR3 DNA is TGCGCCAGCAGCTTGTATGCGATTGGGAACACTGAAGCTTTCTTT.

The chain is built from TRBV6-9 and TRBJ1-5; D might be TRBD1 (6 bases). CDR3 size: 15 residues. V dropped 5 bases and J dropped 0 bases, with 11 bases sitting between them. Germline CDR1 MNHGY, CDR2 SVAAGI. The CDR3 DNA is TGTGCCAGCAGTAGGACAGCGGCTAGCAATCAGCCCCAGCATTTT. This encodes CASSRTAASNQPQHF.

V is TRBV19 and J is TRBJ1-1; D is unresolved. Trimming shortened V by 3 bases and J by 1 base, and 6 bases separated the two germline ends. This CDR3 region has 13 residues. The germline V gene has CDR1 LNHDA and CDR2 SQIVND (reference sequence). CDR3 amino acids: CASSIPGNTEAFF. In DNA form, the CDR3 reads TGTGCCAGTAGTATCCCCGGGAACACTGAAGCTTTCTTT.

In DNA, the CDR3 is TGTGCCAGCAGTTACGAGGGCGGGGTAAATCAGCCCCAGCATTTT. Residues: CASSYEGGVNQPQHF. The chain couples TRBV6-6 to TRBJ1-5; D call uncertain. The CDR3 length is 15 residues. Trimming took 2 bases from V and 4 from J, leaving 12 bases between them. Germline assignment: CDR1 MNHNY and CDR2 SVGAGI (reference sequence).

The chain carries TRBV29-1 and TRBJ2-1; 14 bases line up with TRBD2. With V trimmed by 6 bases and J by 9 bases, 13 bases remained unmatched. Germline V gene sequence: CDR1 SQVTM, CDR2 ANQGSEA. This CDR3 contains 16 residues. CDR3 DNA sequence: TGCAGCGTCCGCCGGACTAGCGGGGGGCCCGGGGGTGAGCAGTTCTTC. Translation: CSVRRTSGGPGGEQFF.

Remarks on this clone: In the same sample, other DNA sequences code for this CDR3. V and J are TRBV5-1 and TRBJ2-5; D uncertain. Trimming left V 0 bases short and J 1 base short, with 7 bases between. CDR3 length: 14 amino acids. The germline gives CDR1 SGHRS, CDR2 YFSETQ. CDR3 sequence: CASSLGLIQETQYF. CDR3 bases: TGCGCCAGCAGCTTGGGACTCATCCAAGAGACCCAGTACTTC.

The chain has TRBV2 and TRBJ1-2; D remains unclear. CDR3 length: 13 residues. Germline CDR1 and CDR2: SNHLY and FYNNEI. Trimming cost V 6 bases and J 4 bases, with 12 bases left between them. DNA of the CDR3: TGTGCCAGCAGAACCGACACGAGCTATGGCTACACCTTC. Translated, it gives CASRTDTSYGYTF.

The V call is TRBV6-2 or TRBV6-3, the J call TRBJ2-4; D remains ambiguous. V lost 2 bases and J lost 1, with 12 bases in between. CDR1 and CDR2 from the germline V gene are MNHEY and SVGEGT. The CDR3 extends over 16 amino acids. CDR3 nucleotide sequence: TGTGCCAGCAGTTACGGCCAGGTACTCGCCAAAAACATTCAGTACTTC. This codes for CASSYGQVLAKNIQYF.

This clone was seen just once. V and J are TRBV27 and TRBJ2-7; D gene unclear. CDR3 length equals 15 residues. V lost 5 bases, J lost 2 bases, and 16 bases lay in between. Germline V gives CDR1 MNHEY, CDR2 SMNVEV (reference sequence). The chain's CDR3 is CASSTPSGFPYEQYF. CDR3 in DNA: TGTGCCAGCAGTACCCCCTCCGGGTTCCCCTACGAGCAGTACTTC.

This clone was counted between two and nine times. The rearrangement links TRBV19 to TRBJ2-7; 7 nucleotides line up with TRBD1. The CDR3 has 15 residues. CDR1 and CDR2 from the germline V gene are LNHDA and SQIVND (reference sequence). Trimming cost V 6 bases and J 2 bases; bases outside gene matches: 10. Written as DNA, the CDR3 is TGTGCCAGTAGCCCAGGGACAGTCCAAGCCTACGAGCAGTACTTC. Translating gives CASSPGTVQAYEQYF.

The rearrangement uses TRBV6-6 and TRBJ1-3, with D unresolved. The ends were cut back, 6 bases at V and 2 bases at J, with 14 bases in the middle. CDR3 size: 15 residues. Germline V gene sequence: CDR1 MNHNY, CDR2 SVGAGI (reference sequence). For the CDR3, the DNA is TGTGCCAGCAGCCGTCAAGAGCCTCCTGGAAACACCATATATTTT. This encodes CASSRQEPPGNTIYF.

The genes are TRBV14 and TRBJ1-6; 9 nucleotides match TRBD1. The CDR3 covers 16 residues. V shed 4 bases, J shed 8 bases, and the junction held 9 bases outside the gene matches. Germline loops: CDR1 SGHDN, CDR2 FVKESK. The CDR3 region is CASSPLTGQGDSPLHF. CDR3 DNA sequence: TGTGCCAGCAGCCCACTCACGGGACAGGGTGATTCACCCCTCCACTTT.

This clone was counted only a few times. This chain uses TRBV6-6 with TRBJ2-7, with TRBD1 matching over 7 bases. The CDR3 has 15 amino acids. V lost 0 bases and J lost 2; bases outside the gene matches: 4. Germline V gene data show CDR1 as MNHNY and CDR2 as SVGAGI (reference sequence). CDR3 sequence (DNA): TGTGCCAGCAGTTACTCGACAGGGTCTGCCTACGAGCAGTACTTC. It is translated as CASSYSTGSAYEQYF.